This T cell receptor beta chain was sequenced in a study of beta chain features in type 1 diabetes. Investigators reverse transcribed all isolated RNA, so they sequenced expressed TCRB transcripts. Libraries were prepared by immunoSEQ multiplex PCR; TCRdb keeps only in-frame clonotypes and omits some of them. Altogether fewer than 650,000 clones are present, around a sixth being singletons, with the ten largest covering more than 0.08%. Sample: naive CD4+ T cells from blood. The source is a man in his late teens or twenties in good health.

In DNA form, the CDR3 reads TGTGCCATCAGTGGTCGGGGACAGCACTATGGCTACACCTTC. The encoded protein is CAISGRGQHYGYTF. The chain uses TRBV10-3 and TRBJ1-2, with 7 bases lining up with TRBD1. The germline CDR1 and CDR2 sequences are ENHRY and SYGVKD. V lost 4 bases and J lost 3; bases outside the gene matches: 5. The length of the CDR3 is 14 residues.